These T cell receptor beta chains were read from a single sample in a study of radiotherapy plus CTLA-4 blockade in lung cancer. Profiling relied on immunoSEQ multiplex PCR, and the TCRdb table lists in-frame clones only, not all of them. The table has about 59,000 clones, approximately 68% seen once. Sequencing used peripheral blood, obtained from a patient treated with radiotherapy plus ipilimumab. These TCRs come from a human donor with non-small cell lung cancer whose response to radiotherapy plus ipilimumab could not be evaluated. The CDR3 runs from the conserved cysteine through the conserved F or W. D genes are given only for firm matches. Clone sizes are given selectively: once, few, many, or a class where the clone is expanded.

j_gene: TRBJ2-3; abundance: NA; d_gene: NA; v_gene: TRBV7-3; CDR3aa: CASSLSRGDTQYF; CDR3nt: TGTGCCAGCAGCTTAAGCCGCGGAGATACGCAGTATTTT
j_gene: TRBJ2-7; abundance: NA; d_gene: TRBD1; v_gene: TRBV6-4; CDR3aa: CATPGQISYEQYF; CDR3nt: TGTGCCACCCCGGGACAGATTTCCTACGAGCAGTACTTC
j_gene: TRBJ2-3; abundance: NA; d_gene: TRBD2; v_gene: TRBV7-2; CDR3aa: CASSLALAGVTDTQYF; CDR3nt: TGTGCCAGCAGCTTAGCCCTGGCGGGGGTCACAGATACGCAGTATTTT
j_gene: TRBJ1-6; abundance: NA; d_gene: NA; v_gene: TRBV28; CDR3aa: CASSFLASGNSPLHF; CDR3nt: TGTGCCAGCAGTTTTCTTGCTTCGGGGAATTCACCCCTCCACTTT
j_gene: TRBJ1-5; abundance: NA; d_gene: TRBD1; v_gene: TRBV4-1; CDR3aa: CASSQDPGTGKIQPQHF; CDR3nt: TGCGCCAGCAGCCAAGATCCCGGGACAGGGAAGATCCAGCCCCAGCATTTT
j_gene: TRBJ1-2; abundance: NA; d_gene: TRBD1; v_gene: TRBV4-2; CDR3aa: CASSQDRIVYGYTF; CDR3nt: TGTGCCAGCAGCCAGGACAGGATAGTCTATGGCTACACCTTC
j_gene: TRBJ2-1; abundance: NA; d_gene: NA; v_gene: TRBV18; CDR3aa: CASQTSGKPEQFF; CDR3nt: TGTGCCAGCCAAACGTCAGGGAAACCTGAGCAGTTCTTC
j_gene: TRBJ1-2; abundance: NA; d_gene: NA; v_gene: TRBV7-3; CDR3aa: CASSLQNYGYTF; CDR3nt: TGTGCCAGCAGCTTACAGAACTATGGCTACACCTTC
j_gene: TRBJ2-1; abundance: once; d_gene: TRBD2; v_gene: TRBV5-1; CDR3aa: CASSPNTGTSIPFF; CDR3nt: TGCGCCAGCAGCCCGAATACCGGGACTAGTATCCCGTTCTTC
j_gene: TRBJ1-6; abundance: NA; d_gene: NA; v_gene: TRBV4-2; CDR3aa: CASSQADNNSPLHF; CDR3nt: TGTGCCAGCAGCCAAGCGGACAATAATTCACCCCTCCACTTT
j_gene: TRBJ2-2; abundance: NA; d_gene: NA; v_gene: TRBV29-1; CDR3aa: CSVVFQISTGELFF; CDR3nt: TGCAGCGTTGTCTTCCAAATCAGCACCGGGGAGCTGTTTTTT
j_gene: TRBJ2-1; abundance: NA; d_gene: NA; v_gene: TRBV2; CDR3aa: CASSPAGVVGEQFF; CDR3nt: TGTGCCAGCAGTCCTGCCGGGGTTGTAGGTGAGCAGTTCTTC
j_gene: TRBJ2-5; abundance: NA; d_gene: TRBD1; v_gene: TRBV11-3; CDR3aa: CASSLAGTGQETQYF; CDR3nt: TGTGCCAGCAGCTTAGCCGGGACAGGCCAAGAGACCCAGTACTTC
j_gene: TRBJ2-3; abundance: NA; d_gene: TRBD2; v_gene: TRBV19; CDR3aa: CASSMLSGGGTDTQYF; CDR3nt: TGTGCCAGTAGTATGTTGAGCGGGGGGGGGACAGATACGCAGTATTTT
j_gene: TRBJ2-2; abundance: NA; d_gene: TRBD2; v_gene: TRBV18; CDR3aa: CASSPQRGGELFF; CDR3nt: TGTGCCAGCTCACCACAGCGGGGCGGGGAGCTGTTTTTT
j_gene: TRBJ2-7; abundance: NA; d_gene: NA; v_gene: TRBV6-5; CDR3aa: CASSYLSAFSYEQYF; CDR3nt: TGTGCCAGCAGTTACTTGAGTGCTTTCTCCTACGAGCAGTACTTC
j_gene: TRBJ2-1; abundance: NA; d_gene: TRBD1; v_gene: TRBV6-5; CDR3aa: CASSPSGTGAYEQFF; CDR3nt: TGTGCCAGCAGTCCTTCCGGGACAGGGGCGTATGAGCAGTTCTTC
j_gene: TRBJ2-1; abundance: NA; d_gene: NA; v_gene: TRBV12-5; CDR3aa: CASGLVIQGRSKQFF; CDR3nt: TGTGCTAGTGGTTTGGTAATACAGGGAAGAAGTAAGCAGTTCTTC
j_gene: TRBJ1-5; abundance: NA; d_gene: NA; v_gene: TRBV12-5; CDR3aa: CASGWSGDRNQPQHF; CDR3nt: TGTGCTAGTGGTTGGTCAGGGGATCGCAATCAGCCCCAGCATTTT
j_gene: TRBJ2-7; abundance: NA; d_gene: NA; v_gene: TRBV10-3; CDR3aa: CAISPAATYEQYF; CDR3nt: TGTGCCATCAGTCCGGCAGCGACCTACGAGCAGTACTTC
j_gene: TRBJ1-1; abundance: once; d_gene: NA; v_gene: TRBV5-1; CDR3aa: CASSLWGGQNTEAFF; CDR3nt: TGCGCCAGCAGCTTGTGGGGGGGGCAGAACACTGAAGCTTTCTTT
j_gene: TRBJ2-7; abundance: once; d_gene: NA; v_gene: TRBV7-2; CDR3aa: CASSSTGYEQYF; CDR3nt: TGTGCCAGCAGCTCTACAGGTTACGAGCAGTACTTC
j_gene: TRBJ2-1; abundance: NA; d_gene: NA; v_gene: TRBV6-5; CDR3aa: CASSYSTLAAEQFF; CDR3nt: TGTGCCAGCAGTTACTCGACATTAGCGGCTGAGCAGTTCTTC
j_gene: TRBJ1-1; abundance: NA; d_gene: NA; v_gene: TRBV10-3; CDR3aa: CAISNPEGTEAFF; CDR3nt: TGTGCCATCAGTAATCCCGAGGGCACTGAAGCTTTCTTT
j_gene: TRBJ1-1; abundance: NA; d_gene: NA; v_gene: TRBV6-1; CDR3aa: CASRYNWGGDTEAFF; CDR3nt: TGTGCCAGCAGATACAACTGGGGAGGGGACACTGAAGCTTTCTTT
j_gene: TRBJ2-7; abundance: once; d_gene: NA; v_gene: TRBV5-1; CDR3aa: CASSWGRTGSSYEQYF; CDR3nt: TGCGCCAGCAGCTGGGGTAGAACCGGGAGCTCCTACGAGCAGTACTTC
j_gene: TRBJ2-3; abundance: NA; d_gene: TRBD2; v_gene: TRBV6-6; CDR3aa: CASSYSRLAPTDTQYF; CDR3nt: TGTGCCAGCAGTTACTCTCGACTAGCTCCCACAGATACGCAGTATTTT
j_gene: TRBJ1-6; abundance: NA; d_gene: NA; v_gene: TRBV11-2; CDR3aa: CASSYLGSPLHF; CDR3nt: TGTGCCAGCAGCTACCTCGGTTCACCCCTCCACTTT
j_gene: TRBJ2-2; abundance: NA; d_gene: TRBD1; v_gene: TRBV5-4; CDR3aa: CASSLDPDRGTGELFF; CDR3nt: TGTGCCAGCAGCTTGGATCCGGACAGGGGGACCGGGGAGCTGTTTTTT
j_gene: TRBJ2-4; abundance: NA; d_gene: NA; v_gene: TRBV12-2; CDR3aa: CASRFKSGEYDKNIQYF; CDR3nt: TGTGCAAGTCGTTTTAAGAGCGGGGAATACGACAAAAACATTCAGTACTTC
j_gene: TRBJ1-2; abundance: NA; d_gene: NA; v_gene: TRBV30; CDR3aa: CAWRQVYNYGYTF; CDR3nt: TGTGCCTGGAGGCAGGTTTACAACTATGGCTACACCTTC
j_gene: TRBJ1-2; abundance: NA; d_gene: NA; v_gene: TRBV5-1; CDR3aa: CATSGRDGYTF; CDR3nt: TGCGCCACCTCCGGGAGGGATGGCTACACCTTC
j_gene: TRBJ2-1; abundance: NA; d_gene: TRBD2; v_gene: TRBV5-1; CDR3aa: CASMREGTEQFF; CDR3nt: TGCGCCAGCATGCGGGAGGGAACTGAGCAGTTCTTC
j_gene: TRBJ1-2; abundance: NA; d_gene: TRBD1; v_gene: TRBV2; CDR3aa: CASRDRLYGYTF; CDR3nt: TGTGCCAGCCGGGACAGGCTCTATGGCTACACCTTC
j_gene: TRBJ1-1; abundance: NA; d_gene: NA; v_gene: TRBV19; CDR3aa: CASSIKEGTAEAFF; CDR3nt: TGTGCCAGTAGTATAAAGGAGGGGACTGCTGAAGCTTTCTTT
j_gene: TRBJ2-3; abundance: NA; d_gene: NA; v_gene: TRBV4-1; CDR3aa: CASSQREGTDTQYF; CDR3nt: TGCGCCAGCAGCCAACGAGAGGGCACAGATACGCAGTATTTT
j_gene: TRBJ2-1; abundance: NA; d_gene: TRBD2; v_gene: TRBV5-1; CDR3aa: CASSLAGTSYNEQFF; CDR3nt: TGCGCCAGCAGCTTGGCCGGGACTAGCTACAATGAGCAGTTCTTC
j_gene: TRBJ2-3; abundance: NA; d_gene: NA; v_gene: TRBV10-3; CDR3aa: CATRGEVMADTQYF; CDR3nt: TGTGCCACGAGAGGGGAGGTGATGGCCGATACGCAGTATTTT
j_gene: TRBJ2-1; abundance: NA; d_gene: TRBD2; v_gene: TRBV7-8; CDR3aa: CASSIRLAGASSYNEQFF; CDR3nt: TGTGCCAGCAGCATACGACTAGCGGGGGCGAGCTCCTACAATGAGCAGTTCTTC
j_gene: TRBJ2-1; abundance: NA; d_gene: NA; v_gene: TRBV5-1; CDR3aa: CASSLVTHQFF; CDR3nt: TGCGCCAGCAGCTTGGTGACACACCAGTTCTTC
j_gene: TRBJ2-7; abundance: few; d_gene: TRBD2; v_gene: TRBV11-3; CDR3aa: CASSHRKGAGGRYEQYF; CDR3nt: TGTGCCAGCAGCCATCGGAAGGGAGCGGGAGGGCGGTACGAGCAGTACTTC
j_gene: TRBJ1-3; abundance: NA; d_gene: NA; v_gene: TRBV6-6; CDR3aa: CASSGRTSSGNTIYF; CDR3nt: TGTGCCAGCAGTGGACGGACAAGCTCTGGAAACACCATATATTTT
j_gene: TRBJ2-7; abundance: NA; d_gene: TRBD2; v_gene: TRBV27; CDR3aa: CASRHKTSGSYEQYF; CDR3nt: TGTGCCAGCAGACATAAGACTAGCGGGAGCTACGAGCAGTACTTC
j_gene: TRBJ2-7; abundance: NA; d_gene: TRBD2; v_gene: TRBV7-3; CDR3aa: CASSPLAGSTYEQYF; CDR3nt: TGTGCCAGCAGCCCCCTAGCGGGGTCTACCTACGAGCAGTACTTC
j_gene: TRBJ2-5; abundance: NA; d_gene: TRBD2; v_gene: TRBV5-4; CDR3aa: CASSPGGRGNEGQYF; CDR3nt: TGTGCCAGCAGCCCAGGCGGGAGGGGGAACGAAGGGCAGTACTTC
j_gene: TRBJ2-7; abundance: NA; d_gene: TRBD1; v_gene: TRBV5-1; CDR3aa: CASSFGTGASYEQYF; CDR3nt: TGCGCCAGCAGCTTCGGGACAGGCGCCTCCTACGAGCAGTACTTC
j_gene: TRBJ2-7; abundance: NA; d_gene: TRBD1; v_gene: TRBV6-5; CDR3aa: CASSATLDREKYF; CDR3nt: TGTGCCAGCAGTGCTACCCTAGACAGGGAGAAGTACTTC
j_gene: TRBJ2-7; abundance: NA; d_gene: TRBD2; v_gene: TRBV27; CDR3aa: CASIKRTMGGWEQYF; CDR3nt: TGTGCCAGCATCAAAAGGACCATGGGGGGGTGGGAGCAGTACTTC
j_gene: TRBJ2-7; abundance: NA; d_gene: NA; v_gene: TRBV7-8; CDR3aa: CASSLADLWGQGDYEQYF; CDR3nt: TGTGCCAGCAGCTTAGCCGATTTATGGGGGCAGGGAGACTACGAGCAGTACTTC
j_gene: TRBJ2-3; abundance: NA; d_gene: NA; v_gene: TRBV5-6; CDR3aa: CASSLAGPQYF; CDR3nt: TGTGCCAGCAGCTTGGCAGGGCCGCAGTATTTT
j_gene: TRBJ1-2; abundance: few; d_gene: TRBD1; v_gene: TRBV12-5; CDR3aa: CASALGTGMYGYTF; CDR3nt: TGTGCTAGTGCCCTAGGGACAGGGATGTATGGCTACACCTTC
j_gene: TRBJ2-2; abundance: NA; d_gene: NA; v_gene: TRBV30; CDR3aa: CAWSVVAGRELFF; CDR3nt: TGTGCCTGGAGCGTAGTCGCAGGCAGGGAGCTGTTTTTT
j_gene: TRBJ2-7; abundance: once; d_gene: NA; v_gene: TRBV2; CDR3aa: CASSDSQISHEQYF; CDR3nt: TGTGCCAGCAGTGACTCGCAGATTTCCCACGAGCAGTACTTC
j_gene: TRBJ1-1; abundance: NA; d_gene: NA; v_gene: TRBV6-6; CDR3aa: CASSYFRMNTEAFF; CDR3nt: TGTGCCAGCAGTTACTTTAGAATGAACACTGAAGCTTTCTTT
j_gene: TRBJ1-2; abundance: NA; d_gene: NA; v_gene: TRBV28; CDR3aa: CASSASGDGYTF; CDR3nt: TGTGCCAGCAGTGCCTCCGGAGATGGCTACACCTTC
j_gene: TRBJ1-4; abundance: NA; d_gene: NA; v_gene: TRBV4-1; CDR3aa: CASGRAATNEKLFF; CDR3nt: TGCGCCAGCGGCCGAGCCGCAACTAATGAAAAACTGTTTTTT
j_gene: TRBJ2-1; abundance: NA; d_gene: NA; v_gene: TRBV7-2; CDR3aa: CASSLSRWNEQFF; CDR3nt: TGTGCCAGCAGCCTTTCGAGGTGGAATGAGCAGTTCTTC
j_gene: TRBJ1-4; abundance: NA; d_gene: TRBD1; v_gene: TRBV19; CDR3aa: CASSIRGTGNEKLFF; CDR3nt: TGTGCCAGTAGTATTCGGGGGACAGGGAATGAAAAACTGTTTTTT
j_gene: TRBJ1-5; abundance: once; d_gene: TRBD1; v_gene: TRBV30; CDR3aa: CACARDRGLNQPQHF; CDR3nt: TGTGCCTGTGCTAGGGACAGGGGGTTGAATCAGCCCCAGCATTTT